This TCR beta chain derives from a study of beta chain features in type 1 diabetes (dated by TCRdb to the late 2010s). Notes on the research overall: No differences in mean age, gender distribution, total cell number or subset yield were found between patients and healthy donors. In the study, TCRB repertoires of sorted circulating CD4+ T cell subsets from recently diagnosed type 1 diabetes patients were compared with those of matched healthy donors. Across all samples, some 110,000,000 sorted cells were examined, and cell number per subset correlated strongly with RNA yield. Whereas all 30 or so donors provided naive and central memory subsets, regulatory and stem cell-like memory subsets were isolated from just 8 patients and about 8 healthy donors.

Here is what the overall study found, with its caveats: PCR may preferentially amplify shorter templates, but because patient and control samples were amplified and corrected together, any resulting skew would affect both groups equally. At VDJ recombination sites, patients with type 1 diabetes made fewer insertions and deleted more nucleotides, a pattern implying thymic rearrangement abnormalities. HLA sub-analyses involved small numbers of individuals, so any influence of HLA type on TCRB rearrangement remained unresolved. Sequencing cDNA rather than genomic DNA could over-represent highly expressing activated cells, although activation and CD3 levels did not differ between groups. In all four CD4+ subsets, TCRB CDR3 length was moderately but significantly shorter in type 1 diabetes patients. Naive, central memory and regulatory TCRB repertoires appeared to be more similar among patients than among healthy donors.

From each donor, a single peripheral blood sample of about 100 mL on average was drawn into heparinised tubes. A BD FACSAria II was used to sort naive, central memory, regulatory and stem cell-like memory CD4+ T cells with a panel that included CD45RO, CCR7, CD25, CD127, CD95 and CD27. Every sorted population had a purity above 95%. Right away, PBMCs were isolated by Lymphoprep density gradient centrifugation and were stained directly, with no culture step. So that batch effects would be minimized, each experiment stained and sorted samples in pairs, pairing one healthy donor with one patient. This clone was seen at least ten times. Its antigen is currently not known. Base qualities were left out, and no much larger clone turns up one base away. The entire amount of isolated RNA was reverse transcribed using the High Capacity cDNA Reverse Transcription Kit, so the sequenced TCRB transcripts were expressed ones. Deep immunoSEQ sequencing was performed on naive, central memory and regulatory T cell samples, with an average of around 3.5 million total reads per sample. Sorted cells were lysed in RLT buffer, and RNA was extracted using DNase-treated RNeasy Micro or Mini kits according to cell number. To prevent cross-contamination, each cell subset was processed individually, whereas patient and healthy donor samples were processed jointly. The immunoSEQ multiplex PCR was used to amplify TCRB sequences from cDNA, generating 87-bp fragments that spanned the CDR3 region. The amplicons were sequenced using the Illumina HiSeq platform. Turning to the authors' computational methods: PCR bias was computationally corrected using synthetic template baselines, reads within Hamming distance 2 were collapsed, and singletons that could not be merged were discarded. Reads were aligned against IMGT so that V, D and J genes, CDR3 length and insertions or deletions at six rearrangement sites could be assigned. Clonotype counts were normalized to sorted cell number within each subset before computing true diversity and Gini coefficients with the tcR R package. The overlap coefficient, calculated on TCRB nucleotide sequences, was used to quantify repertoire sharing. Out-of-frame TCRB sequences from naive cells were analyzed as a proxy for the pre-selection repertoire. Sourced from immuneACCESS, this table was stored by TCRdb with only in-frame sequences that have V and J called. A share of the clones is absent; for the studies checked, an unresolved V gene accounts for under half, and the remainder has no known explanation. D and trimming were read from the DNA, whereas the V and J calls and clone size are those reported in that table. The sample table shows fewer than 500,000 clones, and over 11% are seen once. The ten largest clones represent approximately 0.035% of the sample.

The specimen was naive CD4+ T cells from blood. The sample's cell subset or site label, in plain terms: true naive CD4+ T cells. The source is a man under 40 in good health.

The CDR3 in this case is CAISNLEVDEQFF. The sequenced DNA is TGTGCCATCAGTAACCTTGAGGTCGATGAGCAGTTCTTC. The chain couples TRBV10-3 to TRBJ2-1, with no confidently assigned D gene. Trimming costs V 5 bases and J 8 bases, and their ends lie 13 bases apart. The germline V gene yields ENHRY for CDR1 and SYGVKD for CDR2. The CDR3 contains 13 residues, cysteine and phenylalanine counted. The DNA shown is the 39-base CDR3, in frame from base 1.